These 30 T cell receptor beta chains were sequenced from one sample in a study of cytomegalovirus exposure and HLA in healthy donors. Profiling relied on immunoSEQ multiplex PCR, and the TCRdb table lists in-frame clones only, not all of them. The sample records some 320,000 clones, roughly 87% being singletons. The sample comprised PBMCs. These receptors all come from a woman in her thirties in good health and CMV-seropositive.

This chain links TRBV28 with TRBJ2-1; the D is unclear. Germline V gene data show CDR1 as MDHEN and CDR2 as SYDVKM. The V end was cut by 3 bases, the J end by 5 bases, with 14 bases between. There are 15 residues in the CDR3. This CDR3 is CASSFPPASNNEQFF. The CDR3 nucleotides read TGTGCCAGCAGTTTCCCCCCCGCCTCGAACAATGAGCAGTTCTTC.

The V gene is TRBV10-3, the J gene TRBJ2-1; no reliable D call. The V end was cut by 4 bases, the J end by 6 bases, with 7 bases between. Germline CDR1 is ENHRY and CDR2 is SYGVKD. The CDR3 is 12 residues long. CDR3 nucleotide sequence: TGTGCCATCAGTGTTGACTCCAATGAGCAGTTCTTC. Protein product: CAISVDSNEQFF.

Only one count was recorded for this clone. The chain couples TRBV27 to TRBJ1-1; 9 bases are a match to TRBD1. The V segment lost 7 bases and the J segment 4 bases; nucleotides outside the gene matches: 7. The CDR3 loop spans 14 amino acids. The germline V gene has CDR1 MNHEY and CDR2 SMNVEV (reference sequence). The CDR3 DNA reads TGTGCCAGCACTACAGGGGGCCGGTTCACTGAAGCTTTCTTT. This translates into CASTTGGRFTEAFF.

The chain uses TRBV5-1 and TRBJ2-1; D is unresolved. The CDR3 consists of 14 residues. With 1 base removed from V and 3 bases from J, the gap between germline ends came to 8 bases. Germline V gene lookup returns CDR1 SGHRS and CDR2 YFSETQ. CDR3 region: CASSLTEHYNEQFF. CDR3 in DNA: TGCGCCAGCAGCTTGACGGAGCACTACAATGAGCAGTTCTTC.

The V and J genes are TRBV13 and TRBJ1-2, with D possibly being TRBD1 (6 bases). Germline CDR1 is PRHDT and CDR2 is FYEKMQ (reference sequence). V was clipped by 0 bases and J by 1 base, with 9 bases between them. The CDR3 has 15 residues. Written as DNA, the CDR3 is TGTGCCAGCAGCTTAGGCGGACAGAGTAACTATGGCTACACCTTC. Its protein product is CASSLGGQSNYGYTF.

This chain links TRBV6-5 with TRBJ2-1; TRBD2 agrees at 12 bases. The CDR3 sequence is 13 residues long. After removal of 7 bases from V and 8 bases from J, the junction contained 3 bases not matched to a gene. Germline values: CDR1 MNHEY, CDR2 SVGAGI. CDR3: CASIPSGGDEQFF. CDR3 nucleotides: TGTGCCAGCATCCCTAGCGGGGGGGATGAGCAGTTCTTC.

This clone was seen a handful of times. The chain is built from TRBV4-2 and TRBJ2-1, with unresolved D. The CDR3 is made up of 12 amino acids. Trimming took 1 base from V and 9 from J, leaving 7 bases between them. CDR1 is LGHNA and CDR2 is YNFKEQ in the germline V gene. The CDR3 nucleotides read TGTGCCAGCAGCCAAGGGTCCCCTGAGCAGTTCTTC. Translating gives CASSQGSPEQFF.

The chain combines TRBV19 with TRBJ2-1; 8 bases fit TRBD2. V lost 6 bases to trimming and J lost 4 bases; unmatched junction nucleotides: 2. The length of the CDR3 is 13 residues. CDR1 is LNHDA and CDR2 is SQIVND in the germline V gene (reference sequence). Here the CDR3 DNA reads TGTGCCAGTAGACTAGCGGTGTACAATGAGCAGTTCTTC. As protein: CASRLAVYNEQFF.

This chain links TRBV2 with TRBJ2-1, with 12 bases identical to TRBD2. V lost 10 bases to trimming and J lost 7 bases; unmatched junction nucleotides: 8. In germline, CDR1 is SNHLY, CDR2 FYNNEI. This CDR3 region has 14 residues. The CDR3 DNA reads TGTGCCATCCGACTAGCGGGAGTTTGGAATGAGCAGTTCTTC. It yields the protein CAIRLAGVWNEQFF. Looking up the rest from reference TRBV2 and TRBJ2-1 gives the full variable domain: EPEVTQTPSHQVTQMGQEVILRCVPISNHLYFYWYRQILGQKVEFLVSFYNNEISEKSEIFDDQFSVERPDGSNFTLKIRSTKLEDSAMYFCAIRLAGVWNEQFFGPGTRLTVL.

This CDR3 reads CASSLGVGETQYF. CDR3 sequence (DNA): TGTGCCAGCAGCTTGGGGGTCGGCGAGACCCAGTACTTC. The chain combines TRBV11-2 with TRBJ2-5, with D possibly being TRBD1 or TRBD2 (5 bases each). V gave up 3 bases and J gave up 5 bases, with 10 bases separating them. The CDR3 runs to 13 residues. CDR1 and CDR2 from the germline V gene are SGHAT and FQNNGV.

The V gene is TRBV6-5, the J gene TRBJ1-1; D unclear. Trimming pared 2 bases from V and 4 bases from J, leaving 5 bases between. In germline, CDR1 is MNHEY, CDR2 SVGAGI. This CDR3 has 12 amino acids. CDR3 bases: TGTGCCAGCAGTTACGGGTCCACTGAAGCTTTCTTT. This translates into CASSYGSTEAFF.

This CDR3 is CASSLPPGTASYNEQFF. In DNA form, the CDR3 reads TGTGCCAGCAGCCTGCCTCCCGGGACAGCTTCCTACAATGAGCAGTTCTTC. The chain joins TRBV13 to TRBJ2-1; 7 bases agree with TRBD1. The V and J ends lost 5 bases and 1 base, in that order; junction bases with no gene match: 11. The germline gives CDR1 PRHDT, CDR2 FYEKMQ (reference sequence). The CDR3 runs to 17 residues.

This clone was observed a single time. The rearrangement joins TRBV4-1 to TRBJ1-5; D may be TRBD1 (5 bases). Trimming took 0 bases from V and 3 from J, leaving 18 bases between them. CDR3 size: 18 residues. In germline, CDR1 is MGHRA, CDR2 YSYEKL. CDR3 protein: CASSQEVRQGLDNQPQHF. The CDR3, as DNA: TGCGCCAGCAGCCAAGAAGTGAGGCAGGGTTTAGACAATCAGCCCCAGCATTTT.

This clone came up once. This sequence joins TRBV7-2 and TRBJ2-7; D ambiguous. This CDR3 spans 16 amino acids. CDR1 is SGHTA, CDR2 FQGNSA, per germline. The ends were cut back, 1 base at V and 3 bases at J, with 16 bases in the middle. CDR3 in amino acids: CASSLVGLKNDYEQYF. CDR3 DNA: TGTGCCAGCAGCTTAGTAGGCCTAAAGAATGACTACGAGCAGTACTTC.

The CDR3 region has the DNA TGTGCCAGCAGTCTACAGGACAGACGGAACGAGCAGTACTTC. Protein: CASSLQDRRNEQYF. The J gene is TRBJ2-7, the V gene TRBV7-8, with D perhaps matching TRBD1 (6 bases). The CDR3 runs 14 residues. V was shortened by 6 bases and J by 5 bases, with 17 bases between the two germline ends. Germline V gene lookup returns CDR1 SGHVS and CDR2 FQNEAQ.

This chain uses TRBV6-5 with TRBJ2-7; 9 bases agree with TRBD2. V gave up 8 bases and J gave up 1 base; unmatched junction bases: 3. The CDR3 covers 13 residues. Germline V lookup: CDR1 MNHEY, CDR2 SVGAGI. The CDR3 bases are TGTGCCAGCGCAGCGGGGGGTTCCTACGAGCAGTACTTC. It is translated as CASAAGGSYEQYF.

The chain combines TRBV13 with TRBJ1-5; possibly TRBD1 for D (6 bases). The germline gives CDR1 PRHDT, CDR2 FYEKMQ (reference sequence). The V end was cut by 5 bases, the J end by 1 base, with 9 bases between. The CDR3 contains 14 residues. CDR3 bases: TGTGCCAGCAGCGCCCAGGGGAGCAATCAGCCCCAGCATTTT. Its protein is CASSAQGSNQPQHF.

The chain combines TRBV30 with TRBJ2-7; D is ambiguous. This CDR3 is built from 10 residues. V was shortened by 3 bases and J by 12 bases, with 12 bases between the two germline ends. The germline V gene has CDR1 GTSNPN and CDR2 SVGIG (reference sequence). This CDR3 is CAWSAGRVYF. In DNA form, the CDR3 reads TGTGCCTGGAGCGCCGGGCGAGTGTACTTC.

For the CDR3, the DNA is TGTGCCAGCAGTATCGGACAGGGAACAGATACGCAGTATTTT. Translated, it gives CASSIGQGTDTQYF. The chain combines TRBV2 with TRBJ2-3; 8 positions agree with TRBD1. Germline CDR1 reads SNHLY; CDR2 reads FYNNEI. V lost 5 bases to trimming and J lost 3 bases; unmatched junction nucleotides: 4. This CDR3 spans 14 amino acids.

The rearrangement links TRBV27 to TRBJ1-6; 10 nucleotides match TRBD1. Germline assignment: CDR1 MNHEY and CDR2 SMNVEV (reference sequence). The length of the CDR3 is 15 residues. J gave up 9 bases and V 5 bases, and 7 bases lay outside the gene matches. The CDR3 bases are TGTGCCAGCAGTCCCTGGACAGGGGGAATTTCACCCCTCCACTTT. This gives the protein CASSPWTGGISPLHF.

The rearrangement links TRBV19 to TRBJ2-1, with no clear D. The CDR3 extends over 13 amino acids. Looked up from germline, CDR1 is LNHDA and CDR2 is SQIVND (reference sequence). The ends were cut back, 2 bases at V and 8 bases at J, with 10 bases in the middle. CDR3 DNA: TGTGCCAGTAGTATAATAGGGTGGGATGAGCAGTTCTTC. Translated: CASSIIGWDEQFF.

CDR3 coding DNA: TGCAGTGCCCAGTCGTATGGCTACACCTTC. It is translated as CSAQSYGYTF. This sequence joins TRBV20-1 and TRBJ1-2; D unclear. The CDR3 loop spans 10 amino acids. Trimming cost V 6 bases and J 5 bases, with 7 bases left between them. The germline CDR1 and CDR2 sequences are DFQATT and SNEGSKA (reference sequence).

This CDR3 reads CASSLWTGTDTQYF. CDR3 nucleotide sequence: TGCGCCAGCAGCTTGTGGACAGGCACAGATACGCAGTATTTT. The gene calls are TRBV5-1 and TRBJ2-3; tentatively, D is TRBD1 (6 bases). Trimming left V 1 base short and J 1 base short, with 7 bases between. CDR1 SGHRS and CDR2 YFSETQ come from the germline V gene. The CDR3 consists of 14 residues.

This clone appeared once. The gene calls are TRBV29-1 and TRBJ2-2; no clear D. The CDR3 length is 11 residues. V lost 6 bases, J lost 5 bases, and 7 bases lay in between. Germline CDR1 reads SQVTM; CDR2 reads ANQGSEA. The CDR3 DNA reads TGCAGCGTGGGCCTAACCGGGGAGCTGTTTTTT. Amino acids: CSVGLTGELFF.

This clone was detected only once. The chain links TRBV29-1 to TRBJ2-5, with 11 positions matching TRBD2. The CDR3 extends over 15 amino acids. Germline CDR1 SQVTM, CDR2 ANQGSEA. J was trimmed by 3 bases and V by 6 bases; bases with no gene match: 9. The CDR3 sequence: CSVVVLAGVKETQYF. Here the CDR3 DNA reads TGCAGCGTCGTTGTACTAGCGGGAGTTAAAGAGACCCAGTACTTC.

This clone was observed a few times. The rearrangement joins TRBV28 to TRBJ2-2, with D possibly called TRBD1 or TRBD2 (5 bases each). The CDR3 length is 14 residues. Germline V CDR1 and CDR2: MDHEN, SYDVKM. Deletions cut 6 bases from V and 9 bases from J, with 17 bases between. CDR3 protein: CASSTGPFNRELFF. The CDR3, as DNA: TGTGCCAGCAGCACGGGACCGTTCAACAGGGAGCTGTTTTTT.

This clone was detected only a few times. The gene calls are TRBV2 and TRBJ2-7; perhaps TRBD1 as D (5 bases). The CDR3 loop spans 14 amino acids. The germline V gene has CDR1 SNHLY and CDR2 FYNNEI. Trimming stripped 6 bases from V and 3 bases from J, with 15 bases between. For the CDR3, the DNA is TGTGCCAGCAGCGTCGGACATTCGCTCTACGAGCAGTACTTC. Protein: CASSVGHSLYEQYF. Supplemented by reference TRBV2 and TRBJ2-7, the full variable domain reads EPEVTQTPSHQVTQMGQEVILRCVPISNHLYFYWYRQILGQKVEFLVSFYNNEISEKSEIFDDQFSVERPDGSNFTLKIRSTKLEDSAMYFCASSVGHSLYEQYFGPGTRLTVT.

The chain recombines TRBV13 with TRBJ2-7; weak D call: TRBD2 (6 bases). The CDR3 is made up of 15 amino acids. Deletions cut 2 bases from V and 3 bases from J, with 14 bases between. Germline lookup yields CDR1 PRHDT and CDR2 FYEKMQ (reference sequence). Written as DNA, the CDR3 is TGTGCCAGCAGCTTAAGGTCTAGCGCCGTCTACGAGCAGTACTTC. Translating gives CASSLRSSAVYEQYF.

V is TRBV7-2 and J is TRBJ2-2, with 7 bases fitting TRBD1. The CDR3 runs to 17 residues. Germline V lookup: CDR1 SGHTA, CDR2 FQGNSA. V lost 4 bases and J lost 6; bases outside the gene matches: 14. The DNA for the CDR3 is TGTGCCAGCAGCTACAAGACAGGGTTCTCTTATCCCGGGGAGCTGTTTTTT. It is translated as CASSYKTGFSYPGELFF.

The chain carries TRBV27 and TRBJ1-3; D remains ambiguous. The length of the CDR3 is 15 residues. Trimming took 3 bases from V and 3 from J, leaving 12 bases between them. The V gene's germline CDR1 is MNHEY and CDR2 SMNVEV (reference sequence). This CDR3 is CASSFTGPGGNTIYF. CDR3 nucleotide sequence: TGTGCCAGCAGTTTCACCGGCCCGGGTGGAAACACCATATATTTT.